The clone carrying this T cell receptor (beta chain) was seen ten or more times. TCRdb processed the RACE reads anew with MiXCR; each CDR3 protein has one entry. The sample shows a few hundred thousand distinct CDR3 sequences, about 6% of them seen only once. The data derive from a study of human T cells and chemical hapten exposure. Regarding time point: patch test 2, 6 weeks after DPC sensitization. Treatment specified: therapeutic diphenylcyclopropenone sensitization with weekly scalp DPC. The CDR3 runs to 16 residues. Germline CDR1 is SGHRS and CDR2 is YFSETQ. V shed 4 bases and J 0 bases; nucleotides not matched to a gene: 7.

Specimen: whole blood, collected in connection with sensitization to the hapten diphenylcyclopropenone (DPC). The source is a woman in her late teens or twenties with alopecia areata. Some clones in this sample may be carry-over from other donors' samples. The chain couples TRBV5-1 to TRBJ2-1; TRBD1 agrees at 7 bases. In nucleotides, the CDR3 is TGCGCCAGCAGCCCCTCCGGGACAGCCTCCTACAATGAGCAGTTCTTC. It translates to CASSPSGTASYNEQFF.